What follows are 10 T cell receptor beta chains derived from one specimen sequenced in a study of blood T cell repertoires in COVID-19 (dated by TCRdb to the early 2020s). Receptor libraries were prepared by the immunoSEQ multiplex PCR assay. The immuneACCESS repertoire file appears here via TCRdb, limited to in-frame rearrangements. These files lack a portion of the clones; in checked studies, under half of the deficit traces to unresolved V genes, and the cause of the others is not known. The sample table holds 80,000 or so clones, of which 75% to 90% were seen once. Of the sample, 18% is held by the ten largest clones. The sequencing input was peripheral blood. Every receptor here comes from a human donor in a cohort sampled during active COVID-19.

The rearrangement joins TRBV7-8 to TRBJ2-7; 8 bases align to TRBD1. This CDR3 is 16 amino acids long. V lost 2 bases to trimming and J lost 3 bases; unmatched junction nucleotides: 9. CDR1 is SGHVS, CDR2 FQNEAQ, per germline. CDR3 region: CASSLNPPGQGYEQYF. The CDR3 nucleotides read TGTGCCAGCAGCTTAAACCCCCCAGGACAGGGCTACGAGCAGTACTTC.

This chain connects TRBV6-5 to TRBJ2-1, with D maybe TRBD1 (5 bases). V lost 6 bases to trimming and J lost 6 bases, with 15 bases between them. The CDR3 runs to 14 residues. In germline, CDR1 is MNHEY, CDR2 SVGAGI. In DNA, the CDR3 is TGTGCCAGCAGAAGAACCGACAGAGCCAATGAGCAGTTCTTC. Amino acids: CASRRTDRANEQFF.

The chain couples TRBV7-2 to TRBJ2-7; 11 bases map to TRBD2. The CDR3 is made up of 15 amino acids. From germline, CDR1 is SGHTA and CDR2 FQGNSA. Unmatched junction bases numbered 2, after V lost 1 base and J lost 3 bases. This chain's CDR3 is CASSLVGTSGYEQYF. The CDR3 coding sequence is TGTGCCAGCAGCTTAGTGGGGACTAGCGGCTACGAGCAGTACTTC. Complete variable domain (other parts from reference TRBV7-2 and TRBJ2-7): GAGVSQSPSNKVTEKGKDVELRCDPISGHTALYWYRQSLGQGLEFLIYFQGNSAPDKSGLPSDRFSAERTGGSVSTLTIQRTQQEDSAVYLCASSLVGTSGYEQYFGPGTRLTVT.

This rearrangement joins TRBV27 to TRBJ1-1, with 10 bases fitting TRBD1. The V gene end was trimmed by 6 bases and the J gene end by 2 bases; junction bases not matched to a gene: 9. This CDR3 has 16 amino acids. CDR1 is MNHEY and CDR2 is SMNVEV in the germline V gene (reference sequence). The CDR3 region is CASSSDRGRRNTEAFF. In DNA, the CDR3 is TGTGCCAGCAGCTCCGACAGGGGGCGAAGAAACACTGAAGCTTTCTTT.

V gene TRBV3-1 (or the pseudogene TRBV3-2) combines with J gene TRBJ1-4, with D tentatively TRBD1 (5 bases). V was trimmed by 5 bases and J by 8 bases, leaving 18 bases between them. The germline V gene encodes CDR1 LGHDT and CDR2 YNNKEL (reference sequence). The CDR3 is 15 residues long. CDR3 in DNA: TGTGCCAGCAGCGCCCGACAGTTCCTGAGCGAAAAACTGTTTTTT. It codes for CASSARQFLSEKLFF.

This chain uses TRBV18 with TRBJ1-3; 7 nucleotides agree with TRBD1. From germline, CDR1 is KGHSH and CDR2 LQKENI. CDR3 length equals 15 residues. Unmatched junction bases numbered 6, after V lost 3 bases and J lost 4 bases. The CDR3 nucleotides read TGTGCCAGCTCACCGAGACAGGGAATGGGAAACACCATATATTTT. As protein: CASSPRQGMGNTIYF. The complete variable domain, with remaining parts taken from reference TRBV18 and TRBJ1-3, reads NAGVMQNPRHLVRRRGQEARLRCSPMKGHSHVYWYRQLPEEGLKFMVYLQKENIIDESGMPKERFSAEFPKEGPSILRIQQVVRGDSAAYFCASSPRQGMGNTIYFGEGSWLTVV.

This chain joins TRBV21-1 and TRBJ2-1; TRBD2, the D gene given by the table, was not confirmed from the DNA. TRBV21-1 is labeled a pseudogene. CDR3 length: 15 amino acids. CDR3 residues: CASSNSWEPYNEQFF. CDR3 DNA: TGTGCCAGCAGCAACTCTTGGGAGCCCTACAATGAGCAGTTCTTC.

This chain links TRBV28 with TRBJ2-3; the match to TRBD2 covers 7 bases. V trimming: 10 bases; J trimming: 0 bases; junction bases outside the gene matches: 7. Germline V gives CDR1 MDHEN, CDR2 SYDVKM. This CDR3 comprises 14 residues. The CDR3 loop reads CATSPGGSTDTQYF. In nucleotides, the CDR3 is TGTGCCACCTCCCCGGGGGGAAGCACAGATACGCAGTATTTT.

J is TRBJ2-2 and V is TRBV7-9; 8 nucleotides agree with TRBD1. The germline CDR1 and CDR2 sequences are SEHNR and FQNEAQ (reference sequence). V trimming: 5 bases; J trimming: 2 bases; junction bases outside the gene matches: 10. The length of the CDR3 is 17 residues. The CDR3 DNA follows: TGTGCCAGCAGCCCCCGGACAGGGACATCTAACACCGGGGAGCTGTTTTTT. Translation gives CASSPRTGTSNTGELFF.

V usage is TRBV5-1 and J usage is TRBJ2-3, with TRBD2 identical over 13 bases. The CDR3 consists of 15 residues. Germline V gene sequence: CDR1 SGHRS, CDR2 YFSETQ. V was pared by 1 base and J by 7 bases, with 3 bases of the junction left unmatched. CDR3 nucleotides: TGCGCCAGCAGCTTGACTAGCGGGGGGGGTCATACGCAGTATTTT. As protein: CASSLTSGGGHTQYF.